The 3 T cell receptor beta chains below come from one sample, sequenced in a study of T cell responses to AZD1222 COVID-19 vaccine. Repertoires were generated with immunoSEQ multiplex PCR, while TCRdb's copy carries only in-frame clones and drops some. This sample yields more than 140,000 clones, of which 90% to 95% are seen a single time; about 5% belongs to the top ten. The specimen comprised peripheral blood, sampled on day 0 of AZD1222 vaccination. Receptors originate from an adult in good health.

The chain's CDR3 is CATSRHPLQDFNQPQHF. The CDR3 DNA reads TGTGCCACCAGCAGACACCCTCTTCAGGATTTCAATCAGCCCCAGCATTTT. The chain has TRBV15 and TRBJ1-5, with unresolved D. The CDR3 is 17 amino acids. CDR1 and CDR2 from the germline V gene are LNHNV and YYDKDF (reference sequence). V was clipped by 2 bases and J by 3 bases, with 17 bases between them.

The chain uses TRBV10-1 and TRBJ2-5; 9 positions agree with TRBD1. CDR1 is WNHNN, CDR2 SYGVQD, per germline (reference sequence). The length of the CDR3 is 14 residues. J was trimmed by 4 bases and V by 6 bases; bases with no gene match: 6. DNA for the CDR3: TGCGCCAGCAGGGGGGGACAGGGAGGAGAGACCCAGTACTTC. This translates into CASRGGQGGETQYF.

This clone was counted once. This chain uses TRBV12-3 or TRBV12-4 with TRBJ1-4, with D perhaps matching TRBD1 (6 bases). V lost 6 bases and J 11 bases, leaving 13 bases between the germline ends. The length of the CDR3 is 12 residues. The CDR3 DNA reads TGTGCCAGCAGCCTACCCCAGGGGAAACTGTTTTTT. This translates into CASSLPQGKLFF.